Below, 24 T cell receptor beta chains from the same sample are listed, as sequenced in a study of blood T cell repertoires in COVID-19. Here immunoSEQ multiplex PCR was the method, and the copy in TCRdb shows in-frame clones only, minus some. The table has approximately 140,000 clones, 87% seen once. The sample comprised peripheral blood. The source is an elderly man with acute or convalescent COVID-19.

The rearrangement joins TRBV3-1 (or the pseudogene TRBV3-2) to TRBJ2-3; 7 bases are shared with TRBD1. CDR3 length equals 15 residues. V lost 6 bases and J lost 3; bases outside the gene matches: 9. The germline gives CDR1 LGHDT, CDR2 YNNKEL (reference sequence). CDR3: CASRPRAGGTDTQYF. DNA for the CDR3: TGTGCCAGCAGACCAAGAGCAGGGGGTACAGATACGCAGTATTTT.

The V gene is TRBV19, the J gene TRBJ1-1; no definite D call. V was trimmed by 1 base and J by 4 bases, leaving 10 bases between them. CDR1 and CDR2 (germline): LNHDA, SQIVND (reference sequence). The CDR3 is made up of 14 amino acids. DNA for the CDR3: TGTGCCAGTAGTATAGGGCCAGGTTCCACTGAAGCTTTCTTT. Translated, it gives CASSIGPGSTEAFF.

This chain connects TRBV4-1 to TRBJ2-5, with TRBD2 matching over 8 bases. Unmatched junction bases numbered 14, after V lost 4 bases and J lost 4 bases. The CDR3 runs to 17 residues. Germline loops: CDR1 MGHRA, CDR2 YSYEKL. Here the CDR3 reads CASSPSYSGIVRETQYF. In DNA form, the CDR3 reads TGCGCCAGCAGCCCTTCTTATAGCGGGATAGTAAGAGAGACCCAGTACTTC.

The V gene is TRBV5-1, the J gene TRBJ2-7; 7 bases align to TRBD1. CDR3 length: 16 amino acids. The junction had 10 bases not matched to a gene; V was cut back by 4 bases and J by 0 bases. Germline V gives CDR1 SGHRS, CDR2 YFSETQ. As DNA, the CDR3 is TGCGCCAGCAGCAAACAAGGACAGGAGAGCTCCTACGAGCAGTACTTC. Its translation is CASSKQGQESSYEQYF.

The rearrangement uses TRBV7-2 and TRBJ2-7; D is unresolved. Germline CDR1 SGHTA, CDR2 FQGNSA. The CDR3 loop spans 11 amino acids. V lost 1 base and J lost 9, with 7 bases in between. The CDR3 protein is CASSLGLGQYF. The CDR3 bases are TGTGCCAGCAGCTTAGGGCTAGGGCAGTACTTC.

The V call is TRBV19, the J call TRBJ2-1, with TRBD1 identical over 9 bases. There are 17 residues in the CDR3. With V trimmed by 4 bases and J by 1 base, 8 bases remained unmatched. Germline CDR1 LNHDA, CDR2 SQIVND (reference sequence). The CDR3 region is CASSSPQGANSYNEQFF. Written as DNA, the CDR3 is TGTGCCAGTAGTAGCCCACAGGGGGCAAATTCCTACAATGAGCAGTTCTTC.

CDR3 amino acids: CASSLGGQGLNTEAFF. The DNA for the CDR3 is TGTGCCAGCAGCTTAGGGGGACAGGGGCTGAACACTGAAGCTTTCTTT. V and J are TRBV7-6 and TRBJ1-1, with TRBD1 matching over 10 bases. This CDR3 comprises 16 residues. Unmatched junction bases numbered 2, after V lost 1 base and J lost 0 bases. Germline CDR1 SGHVS, CDR2 FNYEAQ.

The CDR3 nucleotides read TGTGCCAGCAGCTTATCGGGGACAGGAAACAATGAGCAGTTCTTC. It yields the protein CASSLSGTGNNEQFF. The chain is built from TRBV11-2 and TRBJ2-1; TRBD1 matches 8 bases. In germline, CDR1 is SGHAT, CDR2 FQNNGV. After removal of 2 bases from V and 5 bases from J, the junction contained 5 bases not matched to a gene. There are 15 residues in the CDR3.

CDR3 sequence reads: CASSSSVKQRASEAFF. CDR3 DNA: TGTGCCAGCTCATCGTCCGTGAAGCAGAGGGCCTCTGAAGCTTTCTTT. The chain links TRBV18 to TRBJ1-1; D uncertain. The germline V gene encodes CDR1 KGHSH and CDR2 LQKENI. V was clipped by 5 bases and J by 6 bases, with 22 bases between them. CDR3 size: 16 residues.

The chain combines TRBV11-3 with TRBJ2-2, with 11 bases matching TRBD2. V lost 3 bases, J lost 6 bases, and 6 bases stayed unmatched. The CDR3 loop spans 16 amino acids. CDR1 is SGHNT, CDR2 YENEEA, per germline. CDR3 in DNA: TGTGCCAGCAGCTTGGCTAGCGGGGGGTTCCCCGGGGAGCTGTTTTTT. This sequence encodes CASSLASGGFPGELFF.

This chain links TRBV6-5 with TRBJ1-1; 8 nucleotides agree with TRBD1. Germline loops: CDR1 MNHEY, CDR2 SVGAGI. This CDR3 has 15 residues. Trimming took 6 bases from V and 1 from J; bases not matched to a gene: 7. The CDR3 is CASRSAGQGNTEAFF. The CDR3 DNA sequence: TGTGCCAGCAGAAGCGCTGGACAGGGGAACACTGAAGCTTTCTTT.

This clone was detected once. The gene calls are TRBV29-1 and TRBJ1-1; D perhaps matches TRBD1 (6 bases). Trimming removed 7 bases from V and 6 bases from J, with 15 bases in between. The CDR3 is 12 residues long. The germline V gene has CDR1 SQVTM and CDR2 ANQGSEA. The CDR3 here is CSGWGGAAEAFF. For the CDR3, the DNA is TGCAGCGGTTGGGGGGGGGCCGCTGAAGCTTTCTTT.

V gene TRBV11-2 combines with J gene TRBJ2-7, with 8 nucleotides matching TRBD1. Germline V gene lookup returns CDR1 SGHAT and CDR2 FQNNGV. V shed 1 base and J 2 bases; nucleotides not matched to a gene: 10. The CDR3 runs to 17 residues. CDR3 protein: CASSLGRQGHRPYEQYF. The CDR3 coding sequence is TGTGCCAGCAGCTTAGGTAGACAGGGGCATAGACCCTACGAGCAGTACTTC.

The chain has TRBV7-2 and TRBJ2-2, with D possibly matching TRBD2 (5 bases). The CDR3 spans 15 residues. With 5 bases removed from V and 4 bases from J, the gap between germline ends came to 14 bases. In germline, CDR1 is SGHTA, CDR2 FQGNSA. The CDR3 DNA is TGTGCCAGCAGCCCCTCCGGGAAGGGCACCGGGGAGCTGTTTTTT. This gives the protein CASSPSGKGTGELFF.

This clone turned up a few times. V usage is TRBV5-1 and J usage is TRBJ1-1; D perhaps matches TRBD1 (6 bases). Trimming pared 4 bases from V and 7 bases from J, leaving 20 bases between. Germline CDR1 SGHRS, CDR2 YFSETQ. This CDR3 is built from 15 residues. DNA for the CDR3: TGCGCCAGCAGCCCCCCCGGCGGGGGGGCGTATGAAGCTTTCTTT. As protein: CASSPPGGGAYEAFF.

The genes are TRBV10-2 and TRBJ1-6; the D gene is possibly TRBD1 (5 bases). CDR1 and CDR2 from the germline V gene are WSHSY and SAAADI. The CDR3 is made up of 13 amino acids. V was clipped by 4 bases and J by 5 bases, with 6 bases between them. DNA of the CDR3: TGCGCCAGCAGTGCAGGGAATAATTCACCCCTCCACTTT. This gives the protein CASSAGNNSPLHF.

This chain joins TRBV6-5 and TRBJ2-5, with TRBD2 identical over 8 bases. V was clipped by 11 bases and J by 3 bases; unmatched bases: 11. Germline loops: CDR1 MNHEY, CDR2 SVGAGI. This CDR3 is built from 14 residues. The CDR3 loop reads CAGSAGGGEETQYF. In DNA form, the CDR3 reads TGTGCCGGGTCTGCGGGGGGTGGGGAAGAGACCCAGTACTTC.

The CDR3 region is CASSFGTGGSNEQFF. The CDR3 DNA follows: TGTGCCAGCAGTTTCGGGACAGGGGGTTCAAATGAGCAGTTCTTC. The gene calls are TRBV6-5 and TRBJ2-1, with 11 bases that match TRBD1. Germline lookup yields CDR1 MNHEY and CDR2 SVGAGI. J gave up 7 bases and V 4 bases, and 6 bases lay outside the gene matches. The CDR3 extends over 15 amino acids.

This sequence joins TRBV3-1 (or the pseudogene TRBV3-2) and TRBJ2-2; the match to TRBD2 covers 8 bases. Germline lookup yields CDR1 LGHDT and CDR2 YNNKEL (reference sequence). The trim removed 4 bases at V and 4 bases at J, leaving 8 bases unmatched. The CDR3 totals 16 residues. This CDR3 reads CASSRAPGGGTGELFF. The CDR3 nucleotides read TGTGCCAGCAGCCGTGCCCCCGGGGGGGGCACCGGGGAGCTGTTTTTT.

This clone was picked up one time. The J gene is TRBJ2-5, the V gene TRBV3-1 (or the pseudogene TRBV3-2); the D gene is possibly TRBD1 (6 bases). Looked up from germline, CDR1 is LGHDT and CDR2 is YNNKEL (reference sequence). CDR3 size: 11 residues. Trimming cost V 4 bases and J 13 bases, with 13 bases left between them. CDR3 in amino acids: CASSLADRSYF. The CDR3 nucleotides read TGTGCCAGCAGCCTGGCGGACAGATCGTACTTC.

The gene calls are TRBV10-3 and TRBJ1-6; 7 bases fit TRBD1. Germline assignment: CDR1 ENHRY and CDR2 SYGVKD. Trimming cost V 6 bases and J 5 bases; bases outside gene matches: 4. CDR3 length: 14 residues. The CDR3 region has the DNA TGTGCCATCAGGCCCACAGGGGATAATTCACCCCTCCACTTT. Translation: CAIRPTGDNSPLHF.

The V gene is TRBV2, the J gene TRBJ2-5; TRBD2 matches 8 bases. Looked up from germline, CDR1 is SNHLY and CDR2 is FYNNEI. The junction had 7 bases not matched to a gene; V was cut back by 8 bases and J by 2 bases. The length of the CDR3 is 14 residues. CDR3 region: CASGASGLQETQYF. The DNA of the CDR3 is TGTGCCAGCGGGGCTAGCGGGCTTCAAGAGACCCAGTACTTC.

This clone was picked up one time. J is TRBJ2-2 and V is TRBV27; TRBD2 matches at 10 bases. With 3 bases clipped from V and 5 bases from J, the junction kept 3 bases outside the gene matches. The CDR3 is 15 residues long. Germline V CDR1 and CDR2: MNHEY, SMNVEV (reference sequence). The CDR3 sequence: CASSLLAGVTGELFF. CDR3 DNA: TGTGCCAGCAGTTTGCTAGCGGGAGTAACCGGGGAGCTGTTTTTT.

The genes are TRBV11-2 and TRBJ2-7; D is perhaps TRBD2 (5 bases). Trimming left V 0 bases short and J 5 bases short, with 14 bases between. This CDR3 is 15 amino acids long. Germline CDR1 is SGHAT and CDR2 is FQNNGV. For the CDR3, the DNA is TGTGCCAGCAGCTTAGACGGGATAGGGTCCCACGAGCAGTACTTC. This gives the protein CASSLDGIGSHEQYF.